This TCR beta chain emerged from a study of breast tumors, draining lymph nodes, adjacent tissues. Overall study findings and caveats: Findings are consistent with lymph node origin and intratumoral expansion of most tumor T cells. That most tumor T cells come from lymph nodes remained unproven.

The sample holds many counts of this clonotype. Its matching antigen is unknown. This CDR3 is 13 amino acids long. V was trimmed by 3 bases and J by 6 bases, leaving 11 bases between them. CDR1 and CDR2 (germline): SEHNR, FQNEAQ (reference sequence). The lymph nodes were axillary draining lymph nodes from breast cancer patients. In TCRdb, the multiplex PCR reads were re-called with MiXCR into one record per CDR3 protein. Of some 110,000 distinct CDR3 sequences listed, under 40% were seen once; the top ten hold approximately 5%. Source material: axillary lymph node tissue. J is TRBJ1-2 and V is TRBV7-9; maybe TRBD1 (5 bases). The sequence was collected from a female donor with breast cancer. Some clones in this sample may be carry-over from other donors' samples. Here the CDR3 reads CASSFGFRDGYTF. Written as DNA, the CDR3 is TGTGCCAGCAGCTTTGGCTTCAGGGATGGCTACACCTTC.